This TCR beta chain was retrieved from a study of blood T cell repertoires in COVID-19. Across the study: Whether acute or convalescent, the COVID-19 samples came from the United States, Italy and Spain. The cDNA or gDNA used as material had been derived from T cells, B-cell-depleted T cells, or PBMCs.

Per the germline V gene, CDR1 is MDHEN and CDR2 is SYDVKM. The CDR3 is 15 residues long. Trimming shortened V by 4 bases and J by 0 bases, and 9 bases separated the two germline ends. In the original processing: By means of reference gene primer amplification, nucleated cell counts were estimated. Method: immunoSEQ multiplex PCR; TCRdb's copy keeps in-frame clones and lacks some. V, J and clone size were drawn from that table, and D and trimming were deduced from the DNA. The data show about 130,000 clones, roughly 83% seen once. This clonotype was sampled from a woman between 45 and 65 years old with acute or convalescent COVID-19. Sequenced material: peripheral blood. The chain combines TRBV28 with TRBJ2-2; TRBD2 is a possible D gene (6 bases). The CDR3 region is CASSSASANTGELFF. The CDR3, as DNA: TGTGCCAGCAGTTCCGCTAGCGCGAACACCGGGGAGCTGTTTTTT.